Presented here are 31 T cell receptor beta chains from one specimen sequenced in a study of blood T cell repertoires in COVID-19. The protocol was immunoSEQ multiplex PCR, while the TCRdb copy is restricted to in-frame clones and leaves out a portion. The repertoire consists of 130,000 to 150,000 clones, with approximately 81% occurring once and the leading ten covering roughly 8%. Sequenced sample: peripheral blood. Every receptor here comes from a human donor in a cohort sampled during active COVID-19.

The chain links TRBV10-3 to TRBJ2-7; TRBD1 matches at 11 bases. This CDR3 is 15 amino acids long. CDR1 ENHRY and CDR2 SYGVKD come from the germline V gene. The V segment lost 3 bases and the J segment 3 bases; nucleotides outside the gene matches: 4. In nucleotides, the CDR3 is TGTGCCATCAGTGAACCGGGACAGGGGGTCTACGAGCAGTACTTC. Its translation: CAISEPGQGVYEQYF.

V gene TRBV11-3 combines with J gene TRBJ1-1, with D possibly TRBD1 on 6 matching bases. The CDR3 has 17 amino acids. The germline V gene has CDR1 SGHNT and CDR2 YENEEA. V lost 3 bases and J 1 base, leaving 18 bases between the germline ends. The CDR3 loop is CASSFRGGWAQNTEAFF. CDR3 sequence (DNA): TGTGCCAGCAGCTTTAGGGGGGGTTGGGCCCAGAACACTGAAGCTTTCTTT.

V is TRBV7-2 and J is TRBJ2-7, with 12 nucleotides matching TRBD2. V lost 5 bases, J lost 4 bases, and 6 bases stayed unmatched. Germline V CDR1 and CDR2: SGHTA, FQGNSA. The CDR3 runs 15 residues. The chain's CDR3 is CASSPWLAGGYEQYF. In nucleotides, the CDR3 is TGTGCCAGCAGCCCATGGCTAGCGGGAGGGTACGAGCAGTACTTC.

The rearrangement joins TRBV11-2 to TRBJ1-1; maybe TRBD1 (6 bases). With 1 base removed from V and 6 bases from J, the gap between germline ends came to 9 bases. The CDR3 runs to 13 residues. Germline V gene data show CDR1 as SGHAT and CDR2 as FQNNGV. The CDR3 sequence: CASSLVAGAEAFF. The CDR3 DNA follows: TGTGCCAGCAGCTTAGTGGCAGGGGCTGAAGCTTTCTTT.

This clone was seen only once. The J gene is TRBJ2-7, the V gene TRBV13; 9 bases agree with TRBD1. Trimming at V came to 1 base and at J to 5 bases, leaving 6 bases not matched to a gene. CDR1 is PRHDT and CDR2 is FYEKMQ in the germline V gene (reference sequence). The CDR3 totals 15 residues. CDR3 sequence: CASSLAGTGTHEQYF. CDR3 nucleotide sequence: TGTGCCAGCAGCTTAGCCGGGACAGGGACCCACGAGCAGTACTTC.

This sequence joins TRBV3-1 (or the pseudogene TRBV3-2) and TRBJ2-3, with 12 positions matching TRBD2. Germline CDR1 reads LGHDT; CDR2 reads YNNKEL (reference sequence). The CDR3 is made up of 16 amino acids. V lost 4 bases, J lost 5 bases, and 7 bases stayed unmatched. Here the CDR3 DNA reads TGTGCCAGCAGCCTTCGACTAGCGGGAGCGGTAGATACGCAGTATTTT. Its translation: CASSLRLAGAVDTQYF.

This chain links TRBV10-3 with TRBJ2-7, with D possibly matching TRBD2 (6 bases). The CDR3 is made up of 17 amino acids. Between the trimmed V and J ends, which lost 11 bases and 3 bases, there was a span of 29 bases. CDR1 is ENHRY and CDR2 is SYGVKD in the germline V gene. In DNA, the CDR3 is TGTGCCTCGGCCGGGAGAACCCCCGAAAGACCTAACTACGAGCAGTACTTC. Translation: CASAGRTPERPNYEQYF.

The chain has TRBV5-4 and TRBJ2-3; 7 bases match TRBD2. CDR3 length: 16 residues. Germline CDR1 is SGHNT and CDR2 is YYREEE (reference sequence). V lost 0 bases and J lost 3; bases outside the gene matches: 7. CDR3 DNA sequence: TGTGCCAGCAGCTTGGCCGGCCGGACTAGGACAGATACGCAGTATTTT. Translation: CASSLAGRTRTDTQYF.

The chain uses TRBV6-5 and TRBJ2-7; no reliable D call. CDR1 is MNHEY, CDR2 SVGAGI, per germline. V shed 0 bases and J shed 4 bases, with 10 bases lying between them. The CDR3 runs to 14 residues. The CDR3 nucleotides are TGTGCCAGCAGTTACTCGAGGCGTCGATACGAGCAGTACTTC. Residues: CASSYSRRRYEQYF.

This clone was observed a few times. J is TRBJ1-5 and V is TRBV24-1; TRBD1 aligns across 10 bases. Germline V gene lookup returns CDR1 KGHDR and CDR2 SFDVKD. Trimming took 5 bases from V and 4 from J; bases not matched to a gene: 1. The CDR3 runs 14 residues. The DNA for the CDR3 is TGTGCCACCAGTGGGACAGGGGGGAATCAGCCCCAGCATTTT. It encodes CATSGTGGNQPQHF.

The rearrangement links TRBV2 to TRBJ1-5; a possible D gene is TRBD1 (5 bases). The germline V gene encodes CDR1 SNHLY and CDR2 FYNNEI. The CDR3 loop spans 14 amino acids. Between the trimmed V and J ends, which lost 3 bases and 2 bases, there was a span of 8 bases. CDR3 coding DNA: TGTGCCAGCAGTGACAGGGCCCGCAATCAGCCCCAGCATTTT. Amino acid sequence: CASSDRARNQPQHF.

This chain uses TRBV28 with TRBJ1-2; 8 positions agree with TRBD1. Germline V gene lookup returns CDR1 MDHEN and CDR2 SYDVKM. With 4 bases clipped from V and 6 bases from J, the junction kept 16 bases outside the gene matches. The length of the CDR3 is 17 residues. CDR3 sequence reads: CASSSSIRGQGTDGYTF. The CDR3 DNA sequence: TGTGCCAGCAGTTCCAGTATCAGGGGGCAGGGAACTGATGGCTACACCTTC.

This clone showed up just a few times. V is TRBV19 and J is TRBJ2-1, with TRBD2 as a possible D gene (5 bases). There are 15 residues in the CDR3. V was pared by 7 bases and J by 0 bases, with 13 bases between. In germline, CDR1 is LNHDA, CDR2 SQIVND (reference sequence). CDR3 sequence reads: CASKWRASSYNEQFF. In nucleotides, the CDR3 is TGTGCCAGTAAGTGGCGGGCGAGCTCCTACAATGAGCAGTTCTTC. Supplemented by reference TRBV19 and TRBJ2-1, the full variable domain reads DGGITQSPKYLFRKEGQNVTLSCEQNLNHDAMYWYRQDPGQGLRLIYYSQIVNDFQKGDIAEGYSVSREKKESFPLTVTSAQKNPTAFYLCASKWRASSYNEQFFGPGTRLTVL.

The chain links TRBV3-1 (or the pseudogene TRBV3-2) to TRBJ1-2, with D tentatively TRBD1 (5 bases). CDR3 length equals 14 residues. CDR1 is LGHDT and CDR2 is YNNKEL in the germline V gene (reference sequence). Trimming took off 3 bases at V and 8 bases at J, with 16 bases between the two ends. CDR3: CASSQTTGSRGYTF. The CDR3, as DNA: TGTGCCAGCAGCCAGACAACAGGCTCTCGGGGCTACACCTTC.

This chain links TRBV7-9 with TRBJ2-4; 7 bases are shared with TRBD1. The CDR3 is made up of 15 amino acids. Trimming removed 5 bases from V and 1 base from J; junction bases left unmatched: 5. The germline gives CDR1 SEHNR, CDR2 FQNEAQ (reference sequence). In DNA form, the CDR3 reads TGTGCCAGCAGCCCCAGGGACAGCGCCAAAAACATTCAGTACTTC. Its translation is CASSPRDSAKNIQYF.

V gene TRBV5-4 combines with J gene TRBJ1-1; the match to TRBD1 covers 10 bases. J lost 2 bases, V lost 4 bases, and 8 bases had no gene match. There are 16 residues in the CDR3. Germline loops: CDR1 SGHNT, CDR2 YYREEE (reference sequence). The DNA for the CDR3 is TGTGCCAGCAGCCCGGCCGGGACAGGGGTTAACACTGAAGCTTTCTTT. Translating gives CASSPAGTGVNTEAFF. The full variable domain, completed using reference TRBV5-4 and TRBJ1-1, is ETGVTQSPTHLIKTRGQQVTLRCSSQSGHNTVSWYQQALGQGPQFIFQYYREEENGRGNFPPRFSGLQFPNYSSELNVNALELDDSALYLCASSPAGTGVNTEAFFGQGTRLTVV.

The chain joins TRBV14 to TRBJ1-4; TRBD1 matches 7 bases. This CDR3 spans 14 amino acids. The V segment lost 4 bases and the J segment 5 bases; nucleotides outside the gene matches: 4. Looked up from germline, CDR1 is SGHDN and CDR2 is FVKESK. CDR3 region: CASSLKTGNEKLFF. The CDR3, as DNA: TGTGCCAGCAGCCTCAAGACAGGGAATGAAAAACTGTTTTTT.

The rearrangement links TRBV6-5 to TRBJ1-1, with D maybe TRBD1 (5 bases). Germline V gene data show CDR1 as MNHEY and CDR2 as SVGAGI. CDR3 size: 15 residues. The V and J ends lost 5 bases and 3 bases respectively, with 16 bases between them. The CDR3 is CASSPDGGWDTEAFF. CDR3 nucleotides: TGTGCCAGCAGTCCCGACGGGGGTTGGGACACTGAAGCTTTCTTT.

This clone was observed a few times. The rearrangement uses TRBV5-1 and TRBJ2-7, with TRBD1 matching 8 bases. CDR1 and CDR2 (germline): SGHRS, YFSETQ. This CDR3 is built from 16 residues. Trimming cost V 1 base and J 2 bases; bases outside gene matches: 8. The CDR3 here is CASSLSAGGLAYEQYF. CDR3 sequence (DNA): TGCGCCAGCAGCTTGAGCGCAGGGGGCCTCGCCTACGAGCAGTACTTC.

This chain uses TRBV28 with TRBJ2-5; D is possibly TRBD2 (6 bases). CDR1 is MDHEN, CDR2 SYDVKM, per germline. Trimming took off 2 bases at V and 1 base at J, with 11 bases between the two ends. This CDR3 contains 15 residues. CDR3 in amino acids: CASSLTGEVQETQYF. Written as DNA, the CDR3 is TGTGCCAGCAGTTTAACCGGGGAGGTCCAAGAGACCCAGTACTTC. The full variable domain, completed using reference TRBV28 and TRBJ2-5, is DVKVTQSSRYLVKRTGEKVFLECVQDMDHENMFWYRQDPGLGLRLIYFSYDVKMKEKGDIPEGYSVSREKKERFSLILESASTNQTSMYLCASSLTGEVQETQYFGPGTRLLVL.

The rearrangement uses TRBV20-1 and TRBJ2-1, with D perhaps assigned TRBD1 or TRBD2 (5 bases each). CDR3 size: 14 residues. Germline-derived CDR1 and CDR2 are DFQATT and SNEGSKA (reference sequence). Trimming pared 3 bases from V and 5 bases from J, leaving 14 bases between. CDR3 protein: CSASEGPLNNEQFF. The CDR3 DNA follows: TGCAGTGCTAGTGAGGGGCCACTAAACAATGAGCAGTTCTTC.

The chain employs TRBV5-5 and TRBJ2-7, with 9 nucleotides matching TRBD1. Per the germline V gene, CDR1 is SGHKS and CDR2 is YYEKEE (reference sequence). The CDR3 consists of 15 residues. Germline trimming cut 0 bases from V and 5 bases from J; bases unmatched to any gene: 6. The CDR3 sequence is CASSLGGQGFHEQYF. As DNA, the CDR3 is TGTGCCAGCAGCTTGGGCGGACAGGGGTTTCACGAGCAGTACTTC.

The chain combines TRBV28 with TRBJ2-7, with TRBD2 identical over 13 bases. J lost 5 bases, V lost 2 bases, and 6 bases had no gene match. Germline V CDR1 and CDR2: MDHEN, SYDVKM. The CDR3 loop spans 16 amino acids. This chain's CDR3 is CASSLIPGTSGNEQYF. The DNA of the CDR3 is TGTGCCAGCAGTTTAATCCCGGGGACTAGCGGGAACGAGCAGTACTTC. Using reference TRBV28 and TRBJ2-7 for the parts outside the CDR3, the full variable domain is DVKVTQSSRYLVKRTGEKVFLECVQDMDHENMFWYRQDPGLGLRLIYFSYDVKMKEKGDIPEGYSVSREKKERFSLILESASTNQTSMYLCASSLIPGTSGNEQYFGPGTRLTVT.

This clone has only a few counts. This chain connects TRBV7-9 to TRBJ2-7; 8 bases map to TRBD1. J was trimmed by 5 bases and V by 4 bases; bases with no gene match: 10. The V gene's germline CDR1 is SEHNR and CDR2 FQNEAQ (reference sequence). This CDR3 is built from 15 residues. The CDR3 is CASSSPQGAYNEQYF. CDR3 DNA: TGTGCCAGCAGCTCTCCTCAGGGGGCGTACAACGAGCAGTACTTC.

This clone was seen a handful of times. V and J are TRBV5-4 and TRBJ1-2, with TRBD1 identical over 8 bases. Germline trimming cut 4 bases from V and 4 bases from J; bases unmatched to any gene: 9. The CDR3 consists of 15 residues. Germline loops: CDR1 SGHNT, CDR2 YYREEE (reference sequence). CDR3 coding DNA: TGTGCCAGCAGCCTACCCGGACAGGGTGGCTATGGCTACACCTTC. It encodes CASSLPGQGGYGYTF.

V usage is TRBV1 and J usage is TRBJ2-7; the table's D call, TRBD1, has no DNA check behind it. TRBV1 is labeled a pseudogene. This CDR3 region has 16 residues. CDR3 bases: TGCACCAGCAGCCAACTTTGGGACAGGGTGGACTACGAGCAGTACTTC. It specifies CTSSQLWDRVDYEQYF.

The chain employs TRBV27 and TRBJ1-6; D not certain. This CDR3 is 15 amino acids long. The germline V gene has CDR1 MNHEY and CDR2 SMNVEV (reference sequence). Trimming left V 7 bases short and J 5 bases short, with 15 bases between. The CDR3 spells CASTLGRPDNSPLHF. The CDR3 DNA reads as TGTGCCAGCACCCTTGGCCGTCCAGATAATTCACCCCTCCACTTT.

The genes are TRBV18 and TRBJ1-1; no clear D. The germline gives CDR1 KGHSH, CDR2 LQKENI. Trimming took 1 base from V and 0 from J, leaving 6 bases between them. CDR3 length: 14 amino acids. The CDR3 DNA sequence: TGTGCCAGCTCACCACAAGAGATGAACACTGAAGCTTTCTTT. Translation gives CASSPQEMNTEAFF.

The CDR3 sequence is CASIGDGQGTDTQYF. The CDR3 nucleotides read TGTGCCAGCATCGGGGACGGACAGGGTACAGATACGCAGTATTTT. The V call is TRBV27, the J call TRBJ2-3, with 8 positions matching TRBD1. Per the germline V gene, CDR1 is MNHEY and CDR2 is SMNVEV (reference sequence). The trim removed 7 bases at V and 3 bases at J, leaving 9 bases unmatched. The CDR3 consists of 15 residues.

The chain combines TRBV6-5 with TRBJ2-1, with TRBD2 matching over 7 bases. From germline, CDR1 is MNHEY and CDR2 SVGAGI. There are 15 residues in the CDR3. J was trimmed by 6 bases and V by 6 bases; bases with no gene match: 11. The CDR3 DNA reads TGTGCCAGCAGCGGAGCGGGGAGGGCCCTCAATGAGCAGTTCTTC. Amino acids: CASSGAGRALNEQFF.

The rearrangement uses TRBV4-2 and TRBJ2-7; 10 bases are shared with TRBD2. This CDR3 region has 14 residues. The ends lost 3 bases at V and 4 bases at J; junction bases unmatched: 3. CDR1 LGHNA and CDR2 YNFKEQ come from the germline V gene. The CDR3 spells CASSQTSGYYEQYF. For the CDR3, the DNA is TGTGCCAGCAGCCAGACTAGCGGGTATTACGAGCAGTACTTC.